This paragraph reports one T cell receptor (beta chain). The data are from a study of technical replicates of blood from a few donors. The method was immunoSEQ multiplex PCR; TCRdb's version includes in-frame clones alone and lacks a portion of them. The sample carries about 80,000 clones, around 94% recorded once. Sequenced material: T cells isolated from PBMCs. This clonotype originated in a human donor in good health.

DNA for the CDR3: TGCGCCAGCAGCTGGGGGACAGGTGATAACTATGGCTACACCTTC. This gives the protein CASSWGTGDNYGYTF. The V and J genes are TRBV5-1 and TRBJ1-2, with 8 positions matching TRBD1. Germline values: CDR1 SGHRS, CDR2 YFSETQ. This CDR3 comprises 15 residues. With V trimmed by 3 bases and J by 1 base, 5 bases remained unmatched.